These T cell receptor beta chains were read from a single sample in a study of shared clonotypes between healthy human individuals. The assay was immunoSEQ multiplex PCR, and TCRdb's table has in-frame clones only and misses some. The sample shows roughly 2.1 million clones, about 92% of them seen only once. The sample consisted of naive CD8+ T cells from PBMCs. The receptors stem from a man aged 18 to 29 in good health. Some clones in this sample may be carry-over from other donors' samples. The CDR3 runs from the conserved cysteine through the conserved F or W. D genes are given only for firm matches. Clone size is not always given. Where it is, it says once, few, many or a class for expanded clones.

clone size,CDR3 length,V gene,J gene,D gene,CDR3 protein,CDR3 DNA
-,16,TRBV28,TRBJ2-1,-,CASSLLAGEIVDEQFF,TGTGCCAGCAGTTTGTTGGCGGGTGAAATTGTAGATGAGCAGTTCTTC
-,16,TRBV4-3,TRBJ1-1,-,CASSQGVGAPETEAFF,TGCGCCAGCAGCCAGGGGGTGGGGGCTCCTGAGACTGAAGCTTTCTTT
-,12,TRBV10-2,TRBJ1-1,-,CASSEGSTEAFF,TGCGCCAGCAGTGAAGGTTCGACTGAAGCTTTCTTT
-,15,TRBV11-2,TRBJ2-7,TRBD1,CASSGRTGEGYEQYF,TGTGCCAGCAGCGGGCGGACAGGGGAGGGCTACGAGCAGTACTTC
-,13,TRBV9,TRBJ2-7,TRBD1,CASSPGQPYEQYF,TGTGCCAGCAGCCCGGGACAGCCCTACGAGCAGTACTTC
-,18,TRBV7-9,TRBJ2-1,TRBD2,CASSPKPGLAGGPSEQFF,TGTGCCAGCAGCCCGAAACCGGGACTAGCGGGAGGGCCGTCTGAGCAGTTCTTC
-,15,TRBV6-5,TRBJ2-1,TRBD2,CASSPGRVRYNEQFF,TGTGCCAGCAGCCCGGGGAGGGTGAGGTACAATGAGCAGTTCTTC
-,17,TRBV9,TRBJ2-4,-,CASSIGGQRSAKNIQYF,TGTGCCAGCAGCATCGGGGGGCAGCGGAGTGCCAAAAACATTCAGTACTTC
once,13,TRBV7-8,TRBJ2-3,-,CASSLGGSDTQYF,TGTGCCAGCAGCTTAGGGGGCTCGGATACGCAGTATTTT
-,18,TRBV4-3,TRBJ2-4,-,CASSQEYGRALAKNIQYF,TGCGCCAGCAGCCAAGAATACGGCAGGGCTCTAGCCAAAAACATTCAGTACTTC
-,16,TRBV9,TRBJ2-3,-,CASSLRVGGFRDTQYF,TGTGCCAGCAGCCTAAGGGTGGGGGGATTTCGAGATACGCAGTATTTT
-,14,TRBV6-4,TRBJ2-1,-,CASSVRGSYNEQFF,TGTGCCAGCAGTGTCAGGGGCTCCTACAATGAGCAGTTCTTC
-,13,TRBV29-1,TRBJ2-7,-,CSVIAHSSYEQYF,TGCAGCGTTATCGCTCACTCAAGCTACGAGCAGTACTTC
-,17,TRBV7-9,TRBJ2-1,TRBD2,CASSLAVAGQSYNEQFF,TGTGCCAGCAGCTTAGCGGTAGCGGGTCAGAGTTACAATGAGCAGTTCTTC
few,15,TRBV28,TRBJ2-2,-,CASSFLSGNTGELFF,TGTGCCAGCAGTTTTCTTAGCGGGAACACCGGGGAGCTGTTTTTT
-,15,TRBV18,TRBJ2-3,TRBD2,CASSPGLAVLDTQYF,TGTGCCAGCTCACCAGGACTAGCGGTATTAGATACGCAGTATTTT
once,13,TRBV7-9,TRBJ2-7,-,CASSLQDVPGQYF,TGTGCCAGCAGCTTACAGGACGTCCCCGGGCAGTACTTC
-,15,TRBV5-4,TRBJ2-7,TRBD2,CASSGGLATSYEQYF,TGTGCCAGCAGCGGGGGACTAGCGACCTCCTACGAGCAGTACTTC
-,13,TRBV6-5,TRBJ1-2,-,CASSYFRSYGYTF,TGTGCCAGCAGTTACTTTCGCAGCTATGGCTACACCTTC
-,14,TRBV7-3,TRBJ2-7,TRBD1,CASSATRDSYEQYF,TGTGCCAGCAGCGCGACCCGGGACAGCTACGAGCAGTACTTC
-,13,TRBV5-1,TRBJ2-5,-,CASSLGREETQYF,TGCGCCAGCAGCTTGGGTCGGGAAGAGACCCAGTACTTC
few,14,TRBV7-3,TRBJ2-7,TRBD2,CASSLGAGAYEQYF,TGTGCCAGCAGCTTAGGAGCGGGAGCTTACGAGCAGTACTTC
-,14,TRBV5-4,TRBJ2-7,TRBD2,CASRQAGAGYEQYF,TGTGCCAGCAGGCAGGCGGGAGCGGGGTACGAGCAGTACTTC
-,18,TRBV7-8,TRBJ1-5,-,CASSGPPGFSIGNQPQHF,TGTGCCAGCAGCGGGCCCCCTGGGTTTTCAATAGGCAATCAGCCCCAGCATTTT
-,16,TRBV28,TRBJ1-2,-,CASSLFGGPETYGYTF,TGTGCCAGCAGTTTATTCGGGGGCCCAGAAACTTATGGCTACACCTTC
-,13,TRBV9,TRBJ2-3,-,CASNEGTWDTQYF,TGTGCCAGCAACGAGGGCACTTGGGATACGCAGTATTTT
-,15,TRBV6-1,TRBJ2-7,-,CASSTLASLLYEQYF,TGTGCCAGCAGTACGTTAGCGAGCCTCCTCTACGAGCAGTACTTC
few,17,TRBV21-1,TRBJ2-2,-,CASSKLLSGTYTGELFF,TGTGCCAGCAGCAAATTGTTGTCGGGGACCTACACCGGGGAGCTGTTTTTT
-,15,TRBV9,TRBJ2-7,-,CASSVEGNGNDEQYF,TGTGCCAGCAGCGTAGAAGGTAACGGGAACGACGAGCAGTACTTC
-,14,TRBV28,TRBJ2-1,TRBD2,CASRRAGLYNEQFF,TGTGCCAGCAGGCGAGCGGGGCTATACAATGAGCAGTTCTTC
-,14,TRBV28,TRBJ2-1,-,CASSPPDRDNEQFF,TGTGCCAGCAGCCCCCCGGACAGAGACAATGAGCAGTTCTTC
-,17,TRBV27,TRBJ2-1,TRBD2,CASSLYVGGLADNEQFF,TGTGCCAGCAGTTTATACGTGGGTGGACTAGCGGACAATGAGCAGTTCTTC
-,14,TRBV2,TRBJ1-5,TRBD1,CASTGQGDNQPQHF,TGTGCCAGTACCGGACAGGGCGACAATCAGCCCCAGCATTTT
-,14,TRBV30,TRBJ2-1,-,CAWSAVLGWNEQFF,TGTGCCTGGAGTGCGGTGCTGGGTTGGAATGAGCAGTTCTTC
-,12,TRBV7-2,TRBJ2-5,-,CASSPHLGTQYF,TGTGCCAGCAGCCCCCACTTGGGGACCCAGTACTTC
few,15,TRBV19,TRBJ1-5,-,CASSIRPVSNQPQHF,TGTGCCAGTAGTATCCGCCCCGTTTCCAATCAGCCCCAGCATTTT
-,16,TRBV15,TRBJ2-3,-,CATSIGARLASDTQYF,TGTGCCACCAGCATCGGAGCTCGGCTAGCTTCCGATACGCAGTATTTT